This T cell receptor beta chain appears in the sequencing data of a study of T cells in women clearing cervical HPV infection. Study-level background: Case blood was drawn a median about 150 days after lesion detection.

MY09/MY11 PCR detected cervical HPV DNA; dot-blot assigned genotypes. The CDR3 is 13 residues long. The V gene's germline CDR1 is MNHEY and CDR2 SVGEGT. Trimming cost V 6 bases and J 5 bases, with 13 bases left between them. Generated by immunoSEQ multiplex PCR, the TCRdb table keeps only in-frame clones and is missing some. In total, the table holds over 10,000 clones. By frequency, this clone registers medium-sized (0.01 to 0.1%). The missing CDR3 end, 3 residues past where the read stops, is filled in from the germline J gene. The sequence derives from a woman aged 18-70 years with a cervical HPV16 infection that either progressed to CIN3+ or cleared (not recorded which). The chain is built from TRBV6-2 or TRBV6-3 and TRBJ1-2; perhaps TRBD1 as D (6 bases). Material: blood buffy coat. CDR3 region: CASSLRGGYGYTF. The DNA read from the CDR3 is TGTGCCAGCAGCCTCAGGGGCGGTTATGGC.